This TCR beta chain was identified during a study of T cell clones after liver transplantation. Study-wide background: Tolerant meant at least one year fully off immunosuppression without liver enzymes above twice normal.

Trimming removed 4 bases at V and 0 bases at J, with 12 bases between. The germline CDR1 and CDR2 sequences are SGHRS and YFSETQ. This CDR3 region has 15 residues. Using immunoSEQ multiplex PCR, the repertoire was profiled, and TCRdb retains in-frame clones only, with some absent. Of 72,000 or so clones in the sample, around four fifths were seen once. The source is a human patient who received a liver transplant. Among the T cells, some may be from the graft donor. This chain connects TRBV5-1 to TRBJ2-3; D is ambiguous. The specimen comprised CD4+ T cells from blood, sampled at the 22-month timepoint. CDR3 DNA: TGCGCCAGCAGCCCCCCGACTCTAAGCACAGATACGCAGTATTTT. This gives the protein CASSPPTLSTDTQYF.